The 31 T cell receptor beta chains given below trace back to one sample, sequenced in a study of technical replicates of blood from a few donors. Produced via immunoSEQ multiplex PCR; TCRdb's table is partial and in-frame only. Of 45,000 to 55,000 clones listed, roughly 95% are singletons. Sequencing was carried out using T cells isolated from PBMCs. These receptors were obtained from a human donor in good health.

The CDR3 is CASIPDRSNGYTF. The CDR3, as DNA: TGTGCCAGCATCCCGGACAGGAGCAATGGCTACACCTTC. The chain is built from TRBV2 and TRBJ1-2, with 7 bases lining up with TRBD1. J was trimmed by 6 bases and V by 7 bases; bases with no gene match: 8. This CDR3 is 13 amino acids long. CDR1 and CDR2 (germline): SNHLY, FYNNEI. Full variable domain (rest looked up from reference TRBV2 and TRBJ1-2): EPEVTQTPSHQVTQMGQEVILRCVPISNHLYFYWYRQILGQKVEFLVSFYNNEISEKSEIFDDQFSVERPDGSNFTLKIRSTKLEDSAMYFCASIPDRSNGYTFGSGTRLTVV.

The chain has TRBV25-1 and TRBJ2-7; D call uncertain. Trimming removed 3 bases at V and 0 bases at J, with 12 bases between. The CDR3 runs to 15 residues. Germline V CDR1 and CDR2: MGHDK, SYGVNS. The CDR3 loop reads CASSDYEIPSYEQYF. In DNA form, the CDR3 reads TGTGCCAGCAGTGATTACGAGATCCCCTCCTACGAGCAGTACTTC.

The J gene is TRBJ2-3, the V gene TRBV29-1; D is possibly TRBD1 (5 bases). Germline CDR1 SQVTM, CDR2 ANQGSEA. The CDR3 covers 16 residues. CDR3 protein: CSTRTNPQLLRSTQYF. The CDR3 nucleotides read TGCAGTACGCGGACAAACCCCCAGTTGCTTCGATCTACGCAGTATTTT.

The V and J genes are TRBV27 and TRBJ2-5; D not certain. Trimming removed 5 bases at V and 5 bases at J, with 18 bases between. Germline values: CDR1 MNHEY, CDR2 SMNVEV (reference sequence). The CDR3 runs to 15 residues. The CDR3 sequence: CASSPLRPNIETQYF. The CDR3 DNA sequence: TGTGCCAGCAGTCCCTTGAGGCCAAACATCGAGACCCAGTACTTC.

V usage is TRBV27 and J usage is TRBJ1-1; D might be TRBD1 (5 bases). The CDR3 runs to 15 residues. Germline V gives CDR1 MNHEY, CDR2 SMNVEV (reference sequence). The V end was cut by 2 bases, the J end by 3 bases, with 13 bases between. The CDR3 DNA reads as TGTGCCAGCAGTTTACGGAGGGGTGTCGACACTGAAGCTTTCTTT. Protein: CASSLRRGVDTEAFF.

This sequence joins TRBV6-4 and TRBJ2-3; D is perhaps TRBD1 (5 bases). CDR3 length: 14 amino acids. Deletions cut 4 bases from V and 0 bases from J, with 8 bases between. Germline CDR1 reads MRHNA; CDR2 reads SNTAGT. CDR3 in DNA: TGTGCCAGCAGTGTACAGGCTAGCACAGATACGCAGTATTTT. This sequence encodes CASSVQASTDTQYF.

This sequence joins TRBV27 and TRBJ2-7; TRBD1 aligns across 7 bases. CDR1 and CDR2 (germline): MNHEY, SMNVEV (reference sequence). The CDR3 extends over 13 amino acids. V lost 6 bases and J lost 5; bases outside the gene matches: 7. The CDR3 region is CASSEQGSHEQYF. In DNA form, the CDR3 reads TGTGCCAGCAGCGAACAGGGGAGCCACGAGCAGTACTTC.

The rearrangement links TRBV29-1 to TRBJ2-7; tentatively, D is TRBD1 (5 bases). CDR1 and CDR2 from the germline V gene are SQVTM and ANQGSEA. This CDR3 is built from 12 residues. Deletions cut 5 bases from V and 2 bases from J, with 10 bases between. In DNA, the CDR3 is TGCAGCGTTAAAGGGGCTACCTACGAGCAGTACTTC. The encoded protein is CSVKGATYEQYF.

The J gene is TRBJ1-2, the V gene TRBV5-6; 9 bases are shared with TRBD1. CDR1 and CDR2 from the germline V gene are SGHDT and YYEEEE. This CDR3 contains 13 residues. The V and J ends lost 4 bases and 7 bases, in that order; junction bases with no gene match: 5. As DNA, the CDR3 is TGTGCCAGCAGCAACACAGGGGGCTTTGGCTACACCTTC. This encodes CASSNTGGFGYTF.

The chain recombines TRBV4-1 with TRBJ2-7; D remains unclear. CDR1 is MGHRA and CDR2 is YSYEKL in the germline V gene. This CDR3 is 13 amino acids long. Trimming stripped 0 bases from V and 4 bases from J, with 7 bases between. CDR3 amino acids: CASSQEMQYEQYF. CDR3 nucleotide sequence: TGCGCCAGCAGCCAAGAAATGCAGTACGAGCAGTACTTC.

The chain employs TRBV5-6 and TRBJ2-7; 7 nucleotides line up with TRBD2. Unmatched junction bases numbered 7, after V lost 6 bases and J lost 1 base. This CDR3 has 14 residues. CDR1 and CDR2 from the germline V gene are SGHDT and YYEEEE. The CDR3 region is CASTAGEQSYEQYF. The CDR3 DNA is TGTGCCAGCACCGCGGGGGAGCAGTCCTACGAGCAGTACTTC.

The V and J genes are TRBV7-8 and TRBJ2-1; no clear D gene. Trimming cost V 5 bases and J 0 bases, with 11 bases left between them. This CDR3 spans 15 amino acids. CDR1 is SGHVS, CDR2 FQNEAQ, per germline. CDR3 DNA: TGTGCCAGCAGCCCCGGTAGTGGCTCCTACAATGAGCAGTTCTTC. Protein product: CASSPGSGSYNEQFF.

The chain couples TRBV30 to TRBJ1-4; D gene ambiguous. Germline assignment: CDR1 GTSNPN and CDR2 SVGIG (reference sequence). This CDR3 has 12 amino acids. Between the trimmed V and J ends, which lost 2 bases and 7 bases, there was a span of 8 bases. The CDR3 here is CAWSLRGEKLFF. DNA of the CDR3: TGTGCCTGGAGTCTGCGGGGTGAAAAACTGTTTTTT.

This sequence joins TRBV15 and TRBJ2-3, with 7 positions matching TRBD1. V shed 4 bases and J 3 bases; nucleotides not matched to a gene: 7. CDR1 is LNHNV and CDR2 is YYDKDF in the germline V gene (reference sequence). The CDR3 runs 15 residues. The CDR3 nucleotides read TGTGCCACCAGCAAGACAGGGTTTGGGACAGATACGCAGTATTTT. It is translated as CATSKTGFGTDTQYF.

This chain uses TRBV27 with TRBJ2-1; TRBD1 is a possible D gene (6 bases). The CDR3 extends over 16 amino acids. The germline CDR1 and CDR2 sequences are MNHEY and SMNVEV (reference sequence). Trimming removed 0 bases at V and 3 bases at J, with 12 bases between. The CDR3 nucleotides are TGTGCCAGCAGTTTATCGAGGGGGACCCTCTACAATGAGCAGTTCTTC. Protein: CASSLSRGTLYNEQFF.

This sequence joins TRBV19 and TRBJ2-1; possibly TRBD1 for D (6 bases). Per the germline V gene, CDR1 is LNHDA and CDR2 is SQIVND (reference sequence). V gave up 7 bases and J gave up 7 bases, with 17 bases separating them. The CDR3 covers 14 residues. Here the CDR3 DNA reads TGTGCCAGTACCGAACAGGGTAAGATGAATGAGCAGTTCTTC. Its translation is CASTEQGKMNEQFF.

The gene calls are TRBV4-3 and TRBJ1-5; D gene unclear. With 1 base removed from V and 7 bases from J, the gap between germline ends came to 8 bases. Germline V gene sequence: CDR1 LGHNA, CDR2 YSLEER. CDR3 length: 13 amino acids. This chain's CDR3 is CASSQGLFQPQHF. Here the CDR3 DNA reads TGCGCCAGCAGCCAAGGTTTATTCCAGCCCCAGCATTTT.

The chain couples TRBV5-4 to TRBJ1-2, with 8 bases lining up with TRBD1. This CDR3 is built from 12 residues. The V and J ends lost 2 bases and 10 bases, in that order; junction bases with no gene match: 4. Germline V CDR1 and CDR2: SGHNT, YYREEE (reference sequence). The CDR3 reads CASSLSTGDYTF. For the CDR3, the DNA is TGTGCCAGCAGCTTATCGACAGGGGACTACACCTTC.

The gene calls are TRBV25-1 and TRBJ1-3, with D hard to call. V was pared by 3 bases and J by 4 bases, with 13 bases between. Per germline, CDR1 MGHDK and CDR2 SYGVNS. This CDR3 comprises 15 residues. Here the CDR3 DNA reads TGTGCCAGCAGTGAGCCTTACATTTTCGGAAACACCATATATTTT. It yields the protein CASSEPYIFGNTIYF.

This chain connects TRBV6-1 to TRBJ2-7; the D gene is possibly TRBD1 (6 bases). This CDR3 is built from 13 residues. The V gene lost 3 bases and the J gene lost 7 bases, with 13 bases spanning the gap. CDR1 is MNHNS, CDR2 SASEGT, per germline. The CDR3 DNA reads as TGTGCCAGCAGTGACAGGGGAGAGCGGGAGCAGTACTTC. This translates into CASSDRGEREQYF.

The chain combines TRBV9 with TRBJ2-1; D gene ambiguous. Per the germline V gene, CDR1 is SGDLS and CDR2 is YYNGEE. With 1 base removed from V and 0 bases from J, the gap between germline ends came to 5 bases. The CDR3 extends over 14 amino acids. The CDR3 DNA is TGTGCCAGCAGCGTAAGGAGCTCCTACAATGAGCAGTTCTTC. Translating gives CASSVRSSYNEQFF.

The CDR3 DNA reads TGTGCCAGCTCAGCGGGAGCTACGGGGGCCAACGTCCTGACTTTC. It specifies CASSAGATGANVLTF. The genes are TRBV11-2 and TRBJ2-6; 8 positions match TRBD2. CDR1 SGHAT and CDR2 FQNNGV come from the germline V gene. The CDR3 loop spans 15 amino acids. Unmatched junction bases numbered 7, after V lost 8 bases and J lost 4 bases. Based on the CDR3 plus reference TRBV11-2 and TRBJ2-6, the full variable domain is EAGVAQSPRYKIIEKRQSVAFWCNPISGHATLYWYQQILGQGPKLLIQFQNNGVVDDSQLPKDRFSAERLKGVDSTLKIQPAKLEDSAVYLCASSAGATGANVLTFGAGSRLTVL.

The chain employs TRBV7-6 and TRBJ2-1; 11 positions agree with TRBD2. With 5 bases clipped from V and 8 bases from J, the junction kept 8 bases outside the gene matches. The germline V gene has CDR1 SGHVS and CDR2 FNYEAQ. This CDR3 has 15 amino acids. The CDR3 sequence: CASSLLTSGIDEQFF. CDR3 in DNA: TGTGCCAGCAGCCTACTGACTAGCGGGATAGATGAGCAGTTCTTC.

This chain links TRBV2 with TRBJ1-2; D call uncertain. In germline, CDR1 is SNHLY, CDR2 FYNNEI. The V end lost 4 bases, the J end lost 2 bases, and 8 bases lay between the germline ends. The CDR3 runs to 13 residues. CDR3 sequence: CASSVSQNYGYTF. The CDR3 DNA reads TGTGCCAGCAGTGTTTCCCAGAACTATGGCTACACCTTC. The complete variable domain, with remaining parts taken from reference TRBV2 and TRBJ1-2, reads EPEVTQTPSHQVTQMGQEVILRCVPISNHLYFYWYRQILGQKVEFLVSFYNNEISEKSEIFDDQFSVERPDGSNFTLKIRSTKLEDSAMYFCASSVSQNYGYTFGSGTRLTVV.

In DNA, the CDR3 is TGCGCCAGCAGCCCGATGGCTAGCGGGAACTACAATACGCAGTATTTT. Translated: CASSPMASGNYNTQYF. V and J are TRBV5-1 and TRBJ2-3; 9 nucleotides line up with TRBD2. V dropped 4 bases and J dropped 7; count of bases not matched to a gene: 13. The CDR3 sequence is 16 residues long. Germline CDR1 and CDR2: SGHRS and YFSETQ.

The rearrangement links TRBV6-1 to TRBJ2-3, with 11 bases matching TRBD1. The CDR3 is 15 residues long. V was pared by 5 bases and J by 3 bases, with 4 bases of the junction left unmatched. Germline V gene lookup returns CDR1 MNHNS and CDR2 SASEGT. The CDR3 loop reads CASSRTGGATDTQYF. The CDR3 coding sequence is TGTGCCAGCAGTCGGACAGGGGGCGCGACAGATACGCAGTATTTT.

V is TRBV2 and J is TRBJ1-1, with 9 bases matching TRBD1. J was trimmed by 4 bases and V by 4 bases; bases with no gene match: 4. Looked up from germline, CDR1 is SNHLY and CDR2 is FYNNEI. There are 14 residues in the CDR3. In DNA, the CDR3 is TGTGCCAGCAGTGCGGGACAGGGATTCACTGAAGCTTTCTTT. This codes for CASSAGQGFTEAFF.

V and J are TRBV27 and TRBJ2-7, with 9 bases lining up with TRBD1. The length of the CDR3 is 14 residues. Germline CDR1 is MNHEY and CDR2 is SMNVEV (reference sequence). V lost 5 bases and J lost 2; bases outside the gene matches: 4. The DNA of the CDR3 is TGTGCCAGCAGTGAGGGACAGGGCACCTACGAGCAGTACTTC. This sequence encodes CASSEGQGTYEQYF.

The chain uses TRBV7-2 and TRBJ1-4; D possibly corresponds to TRBD1 (6 bases). Deletions cut 2 bases from V and 4 bases from J, with 11 bases between. The CDR3 sequence is 15 residues long. CDR1 and CDR2 (germline): SGHTA, FQGNSA. Written as DNA, the CDR3 is TGTGCCAGCAGCTTAATCCGGGACAATAATGAAAAACTGTTTTTT. It encodes CASSLIRDNNEKLFF. Based on the CDR3 plus reference TRBV7-2 and TRBJ1-4, the full variable domain is GAGVSQSPSNKVTEKGKDVELRCDPISGHTALYWYRQSLGQGLEFLIYFQGNSAPDKSGLPSDRFSAERTGGSVSTLTIQRTQQEDSAVYLCASSLIRDNNEKLFFGSGTQLSVL.

DNA of the CDR3: TGTGCCAGCAGCGAGATGGCCCGGAGCGACTACGAGCAGTACTTC. This sequence encodes CASSEMARSDYEQYF. This chain uses TRBV9 with TRBJ2-7; D unclear. The CDR3 consists of 15 residues. Germline V gene lookup returns CDR1 SGDLS and CDR2 YYNGEE. Trimming pared 3 bases from V and 3 bases from J, leaving 16 bases between. The full variable domain, in which reference TRBV9 and TRBJ2-7 provide the parts outside the CDR3, is DSGVTQTPKHLITATGQRVTLRCSPRSGDLSVYWYQQSLDQGLQFLIQYYNGEERAKGNILERFSAQQFPDLHSELNLSSLELGDSALYFCASSEMARSDYEQYFGPGTRLTVT.

The V and J genes are TRBV30 and TRBJ2-7, with D possibly being TRBD1 (6 bases). There are 14 residues in the CDR3. Trimming took 0 bases from V and 5 from J, leaving 14 bases between them. Looked up from germline, CDR1 is GTSNPN and CDR2 is SVGIG (reference sequence). This CDR3 is CAWSVGQGQHEQYF. DNA of the CDR3: TGTGCCTGGAGTGTAGGGCAGGGGCAGCACGAGCAGTACTTC.